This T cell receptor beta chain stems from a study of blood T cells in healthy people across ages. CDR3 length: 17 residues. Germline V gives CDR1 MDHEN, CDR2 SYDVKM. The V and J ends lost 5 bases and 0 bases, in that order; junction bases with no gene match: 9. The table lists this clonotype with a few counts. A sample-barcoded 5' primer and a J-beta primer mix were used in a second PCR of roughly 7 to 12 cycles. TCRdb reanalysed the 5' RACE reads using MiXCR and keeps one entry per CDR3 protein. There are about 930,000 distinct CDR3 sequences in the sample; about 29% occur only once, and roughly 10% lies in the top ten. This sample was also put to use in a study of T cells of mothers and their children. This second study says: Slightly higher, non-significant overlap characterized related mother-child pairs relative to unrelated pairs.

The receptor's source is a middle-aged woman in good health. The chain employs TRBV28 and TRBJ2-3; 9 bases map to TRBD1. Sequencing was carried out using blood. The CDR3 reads CASSLPLDRGSTDTQYF. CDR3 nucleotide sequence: TGTGCCAGCAGTCTGCCCCTGGACAGGGGCAGCACAGATACGCAGTATTTT.